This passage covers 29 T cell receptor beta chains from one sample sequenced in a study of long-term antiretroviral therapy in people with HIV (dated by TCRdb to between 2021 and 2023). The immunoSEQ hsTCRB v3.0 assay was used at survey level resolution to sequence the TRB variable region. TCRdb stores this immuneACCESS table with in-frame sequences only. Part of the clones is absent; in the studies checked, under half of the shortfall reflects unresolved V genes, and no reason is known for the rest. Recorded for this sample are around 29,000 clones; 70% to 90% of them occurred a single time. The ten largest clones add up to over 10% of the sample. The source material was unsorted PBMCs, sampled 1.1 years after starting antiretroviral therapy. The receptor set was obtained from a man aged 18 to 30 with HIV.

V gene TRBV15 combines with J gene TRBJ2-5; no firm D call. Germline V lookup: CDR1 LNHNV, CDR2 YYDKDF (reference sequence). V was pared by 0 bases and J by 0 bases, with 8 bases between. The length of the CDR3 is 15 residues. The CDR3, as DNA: TGTGCCACCAGCAGAGATGGGTGGTACCAAGAGACCCAGTACTTC. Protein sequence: CATSRDGWYQETQYF.

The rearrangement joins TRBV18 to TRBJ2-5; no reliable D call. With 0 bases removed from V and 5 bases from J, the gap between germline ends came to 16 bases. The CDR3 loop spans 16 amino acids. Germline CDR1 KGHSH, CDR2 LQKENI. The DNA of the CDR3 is TGTGCCAGCTCACCACCGGTACGAGGCGCGTATGAGACCCAGTACTTC. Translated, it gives CASSPPVRGAYETQYF.

The CDR3 reads CASGSRTGPYEQYF. CDR3 DNA sequence: TGTGCTAGTGGTTCGAGGACAGGGCCCTACGAGCAGTACTTC. The rearrangement links TRBV12-5 to TRBJ2-7; 8 nucleotides line up with TRBD1. Germline V lookup: CDR1 LGHNT, CDR2 FRNRAP. The CDR3 contains 14 residues. With 4 bases clipped from V and 2 bases from J, the junction kept 4 bases outside the gene matches.

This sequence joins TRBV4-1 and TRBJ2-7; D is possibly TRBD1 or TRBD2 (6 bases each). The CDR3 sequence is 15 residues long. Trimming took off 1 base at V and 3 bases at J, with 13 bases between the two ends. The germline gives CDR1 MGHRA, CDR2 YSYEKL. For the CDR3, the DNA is TGCGCCAGCAGCCAAGGGGGGCGGGGACTCTACGAGCAGTACTTC. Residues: CASSQGGRGLYEQYF.

The chain's CDR3 is CASSFRGVDEKLFF. CDR3 coding DNA: TGCGCCAGCAGCTTCAGGGGGGTAGATGAAAAACTGTTTTTT. V and J are TRBV5-1 and TRBJ1-4, with 7 bases matching TRBD1. The V segment lost 2 bases and the J segment 6 bases; nucleotides outside the gene matches: 4. The CDR3 spans 14 residues. Germline values: CDR1 SGHRS, CDR2 YFSETQ.

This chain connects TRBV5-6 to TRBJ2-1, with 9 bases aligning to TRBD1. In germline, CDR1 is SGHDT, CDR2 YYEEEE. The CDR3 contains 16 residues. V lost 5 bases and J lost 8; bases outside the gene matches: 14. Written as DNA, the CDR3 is TGTGCCAGCAGACTCCTTCGGGACAGGGCGTGGGATGAGCAGTTCTTC. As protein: CASRLLRDRAWDEQFF.

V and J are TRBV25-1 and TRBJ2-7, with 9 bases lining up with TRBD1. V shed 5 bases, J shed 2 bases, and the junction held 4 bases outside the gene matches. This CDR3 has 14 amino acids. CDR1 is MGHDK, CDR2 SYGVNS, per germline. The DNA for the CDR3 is TGTGCCAGCAGTTTGAGGGACAGGGCCTACGAGCAGTACTTC. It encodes CASSLRDRAYEQYF.

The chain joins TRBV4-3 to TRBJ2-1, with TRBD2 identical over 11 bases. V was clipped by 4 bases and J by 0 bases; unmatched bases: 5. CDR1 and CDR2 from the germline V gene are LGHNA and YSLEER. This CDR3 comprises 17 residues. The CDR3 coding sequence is TGCGCCAGCAGCCCGGGACTAGCGGAGAGCTCCTACAATGAGCAGTTCTTC. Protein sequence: CASSPGLAESSYNEQFF.

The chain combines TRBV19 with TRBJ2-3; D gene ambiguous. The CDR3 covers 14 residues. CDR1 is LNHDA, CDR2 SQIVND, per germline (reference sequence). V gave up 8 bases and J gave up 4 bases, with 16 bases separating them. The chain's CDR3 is CASQPRSSPDTQYF. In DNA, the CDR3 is TGTGCCAGTCAGCCACGTTCAAGCCCAGATACGCAGTATTTT.

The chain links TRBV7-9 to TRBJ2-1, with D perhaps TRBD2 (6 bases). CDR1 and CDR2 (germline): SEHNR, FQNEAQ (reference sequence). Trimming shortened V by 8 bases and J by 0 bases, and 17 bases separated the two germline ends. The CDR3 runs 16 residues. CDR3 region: CASLGDSGSSYNEQFF. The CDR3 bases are TGTGCCAGCTTGGGGGATAGCGGTAGCTCCTACAATGAGCAGTTCTTC.

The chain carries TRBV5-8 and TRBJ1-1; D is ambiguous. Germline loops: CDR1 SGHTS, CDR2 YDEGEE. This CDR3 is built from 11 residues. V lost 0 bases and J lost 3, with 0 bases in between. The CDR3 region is CASSLDTEAFF. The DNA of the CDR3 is TGTGCCAGCAGCTTGGACACTGAAGCTTTCTTT.

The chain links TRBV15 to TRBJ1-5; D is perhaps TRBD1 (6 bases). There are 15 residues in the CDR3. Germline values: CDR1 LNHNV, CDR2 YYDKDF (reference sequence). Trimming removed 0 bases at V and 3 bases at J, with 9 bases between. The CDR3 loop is CATSRDTGFNQPQHF. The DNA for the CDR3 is TGTGCCACCAGCAGAGATACAGGGTTCAATCAGCCCCAGCATTTT.

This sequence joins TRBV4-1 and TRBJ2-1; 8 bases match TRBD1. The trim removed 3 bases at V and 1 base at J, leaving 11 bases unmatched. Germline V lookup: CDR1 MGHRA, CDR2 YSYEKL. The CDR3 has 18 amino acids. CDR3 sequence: CASSQELVGQGSYNEQFF. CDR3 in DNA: TGCGCCAGCAGCCAGGAACTGGTTGGACAGGGTTCCTACAATGAGCAGTTCTTC.

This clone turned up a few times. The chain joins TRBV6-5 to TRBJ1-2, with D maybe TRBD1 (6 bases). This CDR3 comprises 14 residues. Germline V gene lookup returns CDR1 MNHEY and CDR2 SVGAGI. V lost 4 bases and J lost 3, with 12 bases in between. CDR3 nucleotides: TGTGCCAGCAGTTCCATTGGACAGCACTATGGCTACACCTTC. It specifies CASSSIGQHYGYTF.

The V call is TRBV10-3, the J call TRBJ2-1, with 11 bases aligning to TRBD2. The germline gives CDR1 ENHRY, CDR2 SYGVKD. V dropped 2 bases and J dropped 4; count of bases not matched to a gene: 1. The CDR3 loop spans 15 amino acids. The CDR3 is CAISEGTSGYNEQFF. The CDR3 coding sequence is TGTGCCATCAGTGAGGGGACTAGCGGTTACAATGAGCAGTTCTTC.

CDR3 amino acids: CASSFSVYGYTF. The CDR3 DNA reads TGTGCCAGCAGCTTTTCCGTGTATGGCTACACCTTC. The V gene is TRBV7-9, the J gene TRBJ1-2; D remains ambiguous. The CDR3 covers 12 residues. V shed 3 bases and J shed 5 bases, with 7 bases lying between them. Germline values: CDR1 SEHNR, CDR2 FQNEAQ (reference sequence).

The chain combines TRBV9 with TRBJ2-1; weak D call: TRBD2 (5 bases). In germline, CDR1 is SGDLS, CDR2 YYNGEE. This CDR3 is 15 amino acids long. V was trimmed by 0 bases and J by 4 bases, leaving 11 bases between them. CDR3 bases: TGTGCCAGCAGCGTAGGAGGGTCGTGGTACAATGAGCAGTTCTTC. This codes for CASSVGGSWYNEQFF.

CDR3 amino acids: CASTRNRDRTYEQYF. For the CDR3, the DNA is TGTGCCAGCACCCGGAACCGGGACAGAACCTACGAGCAGTACTTC. The chain links TRBV11-2 to TRBJ2-7, with 7 bases lining up with TRBD1. Germline CDR1 reads SGHAT; CDR2 reads FQNNGV. The length of the CDR3 is 15 residues. V shed 7 bases, J shed 2 bases, and the junction held 11 bases outside the gene matches.

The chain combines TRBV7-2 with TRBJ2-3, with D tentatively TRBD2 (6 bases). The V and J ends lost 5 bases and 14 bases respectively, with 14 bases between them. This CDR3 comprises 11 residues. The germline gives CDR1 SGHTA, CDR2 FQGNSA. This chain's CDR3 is CASSPGGTWYF. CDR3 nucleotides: TGTGCCAGCAGCCCCGGGGGAACGTGGTATTTT.

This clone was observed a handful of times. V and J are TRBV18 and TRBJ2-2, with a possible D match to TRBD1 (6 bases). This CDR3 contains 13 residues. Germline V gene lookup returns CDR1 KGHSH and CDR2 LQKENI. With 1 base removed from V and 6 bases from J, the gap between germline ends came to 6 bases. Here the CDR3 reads CASSPQGAGELFF. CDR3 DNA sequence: TGTGCCAGCTCACCACAGGGGGCCGGGGAGCTGTTTTTT.

The CDR3 DNA follows: TGTGCCAGCAGTTTTGGGGGACCGAACACTGAAGCTTTCTTT. Translating it yields CASSFGGPNTEAFF. The rearrangement joins TRBV27 to TRBJ1-1; TRBD1 is a possible D gene (5 bases). Trimming stripped 3 bases from V and 1 base from J, with 9 bases between. The germline gives CDR1 MNHEY, CDR2 SMNVEV (reference sequence). CDR3 length equals 14 residues.

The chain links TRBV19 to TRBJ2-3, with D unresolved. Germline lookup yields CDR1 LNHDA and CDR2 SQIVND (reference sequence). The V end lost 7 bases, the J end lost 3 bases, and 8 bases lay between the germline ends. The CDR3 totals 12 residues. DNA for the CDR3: TGTGCCAGTAATTCCGGGACAGATACGCAGTATTTT. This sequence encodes CASNSGTDTQYF.

CDR3 sequence reads: CASSVIPGTGQETQYF. In nucleotides, the CDR3 is TGTGCCAGCAGTGTAATTCCCGGGACAGGGCAAGAGACCCAGTACTTC. This chain joins TRBV6-1 and TRBJ2-5; 9 nucleotides line up with TRBD1. Unmatched junction bases numbered 8, after V lost 4 bases and J lost 2 bases. CDR1 and CDR2 (germline): MNHNS, SASEGT. CDR3 length equals 16 residues.

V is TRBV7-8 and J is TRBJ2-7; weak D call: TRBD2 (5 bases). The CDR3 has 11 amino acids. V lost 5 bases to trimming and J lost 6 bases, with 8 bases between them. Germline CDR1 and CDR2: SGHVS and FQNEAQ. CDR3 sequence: CASSAGSEQYF. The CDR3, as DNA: TGTGCCAGCAGCGCGGGCAGCGAGCAGTACTTC.

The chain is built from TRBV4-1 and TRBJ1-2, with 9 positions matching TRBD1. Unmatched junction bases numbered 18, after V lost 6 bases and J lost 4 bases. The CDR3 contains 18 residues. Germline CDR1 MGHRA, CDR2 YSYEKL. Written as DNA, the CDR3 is TGCGCCAGCAGTCCCACCGGGACAGGGAGTAAAGGGAGCTATGGCTACACCTTC. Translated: CASSPTGTGSKGSYGYTF.

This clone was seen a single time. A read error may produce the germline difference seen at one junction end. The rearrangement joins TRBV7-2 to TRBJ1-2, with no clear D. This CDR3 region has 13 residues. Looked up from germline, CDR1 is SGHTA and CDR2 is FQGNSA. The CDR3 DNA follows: TGTGCCAGCAGCATAGCCAGTAACTATGGCTACACCTTC. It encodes CASSIASNYGYTF.

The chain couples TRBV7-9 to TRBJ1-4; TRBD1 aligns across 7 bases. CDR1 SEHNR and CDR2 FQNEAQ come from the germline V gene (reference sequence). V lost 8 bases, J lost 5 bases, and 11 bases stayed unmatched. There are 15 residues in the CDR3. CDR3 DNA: TGTGCCAGCGGAATCCTACAGGGGAGGAATGAAAAACTGTTTTTT. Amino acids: CASGILQGRNEKLFF.

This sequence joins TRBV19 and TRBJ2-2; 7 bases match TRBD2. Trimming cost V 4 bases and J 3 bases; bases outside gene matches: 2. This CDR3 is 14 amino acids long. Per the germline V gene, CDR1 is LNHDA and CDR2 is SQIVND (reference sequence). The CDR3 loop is CASSTLADTGELFF. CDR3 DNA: TGTGCCAGTAGTACGCTAGCGGACACCGGGGAGCTGTTTTTT.

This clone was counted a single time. The CDR3 nucleotides are TGTGCCAGCAGCACAGAGGTGGGAGTTAATGAAAAACTGTTTTTT. Amino acid sequence: CASSTEVGVNEKLFF. This chain uses TRBV7-9 with TRBJ1-4, with D hard to call. Germline CDR1 reads SEHNR; CDR2 reads FQNEAQ (reference sequence). This CDR3 has 15 amino acids. V lost 5 bases and J 4 bases, leaving 14 bases between the germline ends. Combining the CDR3 with reference TRBV7-9 and TRBJ1-4 gives the whole variable domain DTGVSQNPRHKITKRGQNVTFRCDPISEHNRLYWYRQTLGQGPEFLTYFQNEAQLEKSRLLSDRFSAERPKGSFSTLEIQRTEQGDSAMYLCASSTEVGVNEKLFFGSGTQLSVL.